This T cell receptor beta chain was identified in a study of CD8 T cells in Susac syndrome. The V end was cut by 4 bases, the J end by 10 bases, with 14 bases between. This CDR3 region has 13 residues. Germline V gene lookup returns CDR1 MGHRA and CDR2 YSYEKL. In regard to this clonotype: Its specificity is not known.

Sequencing of TCR beta drew on CD8+ and CD4+ T cells from blood. General study results and limits: As acknowledged by the study, its TCR sequencing and HLA analysis included a relatively small number of individuals.

The RNA input was roughly 0.5 to 1 ug, and it was reverse transcribed with random hexamers. Amplification of TCR beta CDR3 across 54 Vbeta and 13 Jbeta was performed with immunoSEQ multiplex PCR. TCRdb processed the immunoSEQ multiplex PCR reads anew with MiXCR; each CDR3 protein has one entry. This table has 130,000 or so distinct CDR3 sequences, around 94% appearing once. Material: CD8+ T cells from PBMCs. The chain has TRBV4-1 and TRBJ2-1, with D perhaps given as TRBD1 or TRBD2 (6 bases each). The TCR comes from a human donor with Susac syndrome. CDR3 residues: CASSLTQGGEQFF. The CDR3 DNA reads TGCGCCAGCAGCCTCACACAGGGAGGAGAGCAGTTCTTC.